This entry lists 22 T cell receptor beta chains sequenced from one sample in a study of blood T cell repertoires in COVID-19 (dated by TCRdb to the early 2020s). Libraries were made using the immunoSEQ multiplex PCR assay. TCRdb limited this immuneACCESS table to in-frame rearrangements with V and J called. A share of clones is missing; checked studies link under half to unresolved V genes, and the rest is unexplained. The sample table shows roughly 150,000 clones, and approximately 90% are seen once. More than 5% of the sample goes to the ten largest clones. Sequencing was performed on peripheral blood. These receptors were collected from a human donor in a cohort sampled during active COVID-19.

The table lists this clone with a count of one. This rearrangement joins TRBV7-3 to TRBJ1-6, with 9 bases that match TRBD1. The CDR3 extends over 15 amino acids. Germline CDR1 and CDR2: SGHTA and FQGTGA. The V gene end was trimmed by 1 base and the J gene end by 7 bases; junction bases not matched to a gene: 2. DNA of the CDR3: TGTGCCAGCAGCTTAAGGGGGACAGGGAATTCACCCCTCCACTTT. This gives the protein CASSLRGTGNSPLHF.

This chain uses TRBV29-1 with TRBJ1-4; D is ambiguous. Germline V gene data show CDR1 as SQVTM and CDR2 as ANQGSEA. The germline V and J ends were trimmed by 4 bases and 8 bases, with 8 bases remaining between them. The length of the CDR3 is 11 residues. The CDR3 DNA follows: TGCAGCGTTGTTGGTGGCGAAAAACTGTTTTTT. Its translation is CSVVGGEKLFF.

CDR3 amino acids: CASSNLAGARELFF. CDR3 DNA: TGTGCCAGCAGTAATCTAGCGGGAGCGAGGGAGCTGTTTTTT. The J gene is TRBJ2-2, the V gene TRBV6-4; the match to TRBD2 covers 10 bases. Losses at the gene ends were 5 bases for V and 9 bases for J; bases not matched to a gene: 6. CDR3 length: 14 amino acids. Germline assignment: CDR1 MRHNA and CDR2 SNTAGT.

The V call is TRBV6-6, the J call TRBJ1-5; 7 positions match TRBD1. This CDR3 is 14 amino acids long. The V gene's germline CDR1 is MNHNY and CDR2 SVGAGI (reference sequence). The junction had 5 bases not matched to a gene; V was cut back by 2 bases and J by 7 bases. This CDR3 reads CASSYIRGQQPQHF. CDR3 DNA: TGTGCCAGCAGTTACATAAGGGGGCAGCAGCCCCAGCATTTT.

The CDR3 nucleotides read TGTGCCAGCAGTCCCCCTTTCTATGGCTACACCTTC. Its translation: CASSPPFYGYTF. This rearrangement joins TRBV28 to TRBJ1-2; D is unresolved. The CDR3 is 12 residues long. V shed 5 bases and J shed 4 bases, with 8 bases lying between them. Germline V gene sequence: CDR1 MDHEN, CDR2 SYDVKM.

This rearrangement joins TRBV5-5 to TRBJ1-6; 7 positions agree with TRBD1. This CDR3 has 15 residues. Trimming took 3 bases from V and 7 from J; bases not matched to a gene: 7. CDR1 SGHKS and CDR2 YYEKEE come from the germline V gene (reference sequence). Here the CDR3 reads CASSSQGVLNSPLHF. CDR3 coding DNA: TGTGCCAGCAGCTCCCAGGGGGTCCTAAATTCACCCCTCCACTTT. Full variable domain (remainder filled in from reference TRBV5-5 and TRBJ1-6): DAGVTQSPTHLIKTRGQQVTLRCSPISGHKSVSWYQQVLGQGPQFIFQYYEKEERGRGNFPDRFSARQFPNYSSELNVNALLLGDSALYLCASSSQGVLNSPLHFGNGTRLTVT.

The chain links TRBV5-4 to TRBJ2-7; maybe TRBD1 (6 bases). The CDR3 length is 16 residues. Germline V lookup: CDR1 SGHNT, CDR2 YYREEE (reference sequence). V lost 7 bases and J lost 1, with 21 bases in between. This CDR3 reads CASLSDRDTGSYEQYF. The CDR3 region has the DNA TGTGCCAGCCTATCCGACCGGGACACCGGATCCTACGAGCAGTACTTC.

The rearrangement links TRBV18 to TRBJ2-7; the match to TRBD1 covers 8 bases. The CDR3 is 14 amino acids. With V trimmed by 3 bases and J by 4 bases, 5 bases remained unmatched. Looked up from germline, CDR1 is KGHSH and CDR2 is LQKENI. CDR3 region: CASSPAQGVYEQYF. DNA of the CDR3: TGTGCCAGCTCACCGGCACAGGGGGTTTACGAGCAGTACTTC.

The J gene is TRBJ2-1, the V gene TRBV3-1 (or the pseudogene TRBV3-2); a possible D gene is TRBD1 (5 bases). This CDR3 has 17 residues. V lost 0 bases and J 9 bases, leaving 21 bases between the germline ends. The germline CDR1 and CDR2 sequences are LGHDT and YNNKEL (reference sequence). CDR3: CASSQDLLTGRQGEQFF. In nucleotides, the CDR3 is TGTGCCAGCAGCCAAGATCTGTTAACAGGACGGCAGGGTGAGCAGTTCTTC.

V is TRBV2 and J is TRBJ2-3; 8 positions agree with TRBD2. The germline CDR1 and CDR2 sequences are SNHLY and FYNNEI. V shed 3 bases and J 6 bases; nucleotides not matched to a gene: 8. The CDR3 consists of 15 residues. The CDR3 region is CASSDPRGGPDTQYF. For the CDR3, the DNA is TGTGCCAGCAGTGACCCCCGGGGGGGCCCGGATACGCAGTATTTT. Looking up the rest from reference TRBV2 and TRBJ2-3 gives the full variable domain: EPEVTQTPSHQVTQMGQEVILRCVPISNHLYFYWYRQILGQKVEFLVSFYNNEISEKSEIFDDQFSVERPDGSNFTLKIRSTKLEDSAMYFCASSDPRGGPDTQYFGPGTRLTVL.

This sequence joins TRBV30 and TRBJ1-4; unclear D gene. V was clipped by 6 bases and J by 0 bases, with 17 bases between them. The germline V gene has CDR1 GTSNPN and CDR2 SVGIG (reference sequence). The CDR3 has 16 residues. CDR3 DNA sequence: TGTGCCTGCCGATCGAGAGGTGGAGCAACTAATGAAAAACTGTTTTTT. This sequence encodes CACRSRGGATNEKLFF.

The chain couples TRBV6-5 to TRBJ1-5; D uncertain. The CDR3 extends over 13 amino acids. V was pared by 0 bases and J by 5 bases, with 5 bases between. The germline V gene encodes CDR1 MNHEY and CDR2 SVGAGI. The CDR3 DNA sequence: TGTGCCAGCAGTTACTCCAGATATCAGCCCCAGCATTTT. It codes for CASSYSRYQPQHF.

V is TRBV9 and J is TRBJ2-3; a weak D match, TRBD1 (6 bases). CDR3 length equals 15 residues. Germline V gene sequence: CDR1 SGDLS, CDR2 YYNGEE. Trimming took 0 bases from V and 2 from J, leaving 10 bases between them. The CDR3 is CASSVAGGFTDTQYF. The CDR3 DNA follows: TGTGCCAGCAGCGTAGCTGGGGGCTTCACAGATACGCAGTATTTT. Based on the CDR3 plus reference TRBV9 and TRBJ2-3, the full variable domain is DSGVTQTPKHLITATGQRVTLRCSPRSGDLSVYWYQQSLDQGLQFLIQYYNGEERAKGNILERFSAQQFPDLHSELNLSSLELGDSALYFCASSVAGGFTDTQYFGPGTRLTVL.

The chain recombines TRBV3-1 (or the pseudogene TRBV3-2) with TRBJ2-4; D is perhaps TRBD1 (5 bases). The CDR3 extends over 13 amino acids. V lost 0 bases and J lost 9, with 9 bases in between. CDR1 is LGHDT, CDR2 YNNKEL, per germline (reference sequence). Here the CDR3 reads CASSQDFQGIQYF. The CDR3 nucleotides are TGTGCCAGCAGCCAAGACTTTCAGGGCATTCAGTACTTC.

The chain has TRBV5-6 and TRBJ1-4, with D unresolved. The CDR3 has 12 residues. V was trimmed by 6 bases and J by 8 bases, leaving 11 bases between them. Germline-derived CDR1 and CDR2 are SGHDT and YYEEEE. The CDR3 sequence is CASTLAGEKLFF. CDR3 DNA: TGTGCCAGCACGCTAGCAGGAGAAAAACTGTTTTTT.

The gene calls are TRBV2 and TRBJ2-3, with TRBD1 identical over 9 bases. This CDR3 has 15 amino acids. Germline lookup yields CDR1 SNHLY and CDR2 FYNNEI. V shed 5 bases and J 6 bases; nucleotides not matched to a gene: 9. CDR3: CASSPNGQGLDTQYF. The CDR3 nucleotides are TGTGCCAGCAGTCCGAACGGACAGGGGCTTGATACGCAGTATTTT.

The genes are TRBV6-5 and TRBJ2-1; 7 bases agree with TRBD2. V lost 8 bases and J lost 7; bases outside the gene matches: 5. Per the germline V gene, CDR1 is MNHEY and CDR2 is SVGAGI. The CDR3 spans 12 residues. The chain's CDR3 is CASGLGANEQFF. Written as DNA, the CDR3 is TGTGCCAGCGGACTAGGGGCTAATGAGCAGTTCTTC.

This clone was seen a few times. The chain uses TRBV28 and TRBJ1-1, with 9 nucleotides matching TRBD1. The CDR3 has 15 amino acids. Germline lookup yields CDR1 MDHEN and CDR2 SYDVKM. Trimming at V came to 5 bases and at J to 4 bases, leaving 8 bases not matched to a gene. This CDR3 is CASSETGGSGTEAFF. DNA for the CDR3: TGTGCCAGCAGTGAAACAGGGGGCTCGGGCACTGAAGCTTTCTTT.

This clone was found a few times. The chain has TRBV7-3 and TRBJ2-5; D is undetermined. The V gene's germline CDR1 is SGHTA and CDR2 FQGTGA. V was cut by 1 base and J by 5 bases, with 8 bases left in between. The CDR3 is 13 amino acids. The CDR3 bases are TGTGCCAGCAGCTTAAACCCCAGGGAGACCCAGTACTTC. Amino acid sequence: CASSLNPRETQYF. Looking up the rest from reference TRBV7-3 and TRBJ2-5 gives the full variable domain: GAGVSQTPSNKVTEKGKYVELRCDPISGHTALYWYRQSLGQGPEFLIYFQGTGAADDSGLPNDRFFAVRPEGSVSTLKIQRTERGDSAVYLCASSLNPRETQYFGPGTRLLVL.

V is TRBV7-6 and J is TRBJ2-3, with a weak D call TRBD1 (5 bases). V shed 5 bases and J shed 5 bases, with 17 bases lying between them. CDR3 length: 15 amino acids. Looked up from germline, CDR1 is SGHVS and CDR2 is FNYEAQ. The CDR3 nucleotides are TGTGCCAGCAGCCTGGTCGGGTTAAGGGGAGATACGCAGTATTTT. Protein: CASSLVGLRGDTQYF.

In nucleotides, the CDR3 is TGTGCCAGCAGCCGGACAGGGGGCGCGGCCTATAATTCACCCCTCCACTTT. Translated: CASSRTGGAAYNSPLHF. V gene TRBV11-2 combines with J gene TRBJ1-6; 11 nucleotides agree with TRBD1. The J segment lost 2 bases and the V segment lost 5 bases, leaving 5 bases of the junction unmatched. The germline gives CDR1 SGHAT, CDR2 FQNNGV. There are 17 residues in the CDR3. The whole variable domain, remainder taken from reference TRBV11-2 and TRBJ1-6, is EAGVAQSPRYKIIEKRQSVAFWCNPISGHATLYWYQQILGQGPKLLIQFQNNGVVDDSQLPKDRFSAERLKGVDSTLKIQPAKLEDSAVYLCASSRTGGAAYNSPLHFGNGTRLTVT.

The CDR3 DNA reads as TGTGCCAGTAGTATTTACCGGGCAGGGAGCAATCAGCCCCAGCATTTT. Protein product: CASSIYRAGSNQPQHF. The rearrangement uses TRBV19 and TRBJ1-5; TRBD1 might be the D (5 bases). The CDR3 has 16 amino acids. Per the germline V gene, CDR1 is LNHDA and CDR2 is SQIVND (reference sequence). Between the trimmed V and J ends, which lost 3 bases and 1 base, there was a span of 13 bases.